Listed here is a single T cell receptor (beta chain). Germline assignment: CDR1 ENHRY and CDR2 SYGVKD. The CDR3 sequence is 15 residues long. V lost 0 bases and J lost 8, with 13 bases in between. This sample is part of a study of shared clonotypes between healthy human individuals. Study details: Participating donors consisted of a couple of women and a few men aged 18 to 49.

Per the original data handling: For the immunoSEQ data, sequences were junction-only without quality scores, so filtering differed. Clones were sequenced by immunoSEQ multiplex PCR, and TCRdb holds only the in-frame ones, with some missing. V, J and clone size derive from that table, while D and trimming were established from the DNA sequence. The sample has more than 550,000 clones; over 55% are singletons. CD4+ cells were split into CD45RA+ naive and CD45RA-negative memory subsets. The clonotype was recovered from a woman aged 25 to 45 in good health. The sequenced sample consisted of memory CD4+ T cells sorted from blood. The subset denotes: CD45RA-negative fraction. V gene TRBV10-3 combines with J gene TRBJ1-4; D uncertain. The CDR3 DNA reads TGTGCCATCAGTGAGTCGCGGGCAGGTTGGGAAAAACTGTTTTTT. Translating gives CAISESRAGWEKLFF.